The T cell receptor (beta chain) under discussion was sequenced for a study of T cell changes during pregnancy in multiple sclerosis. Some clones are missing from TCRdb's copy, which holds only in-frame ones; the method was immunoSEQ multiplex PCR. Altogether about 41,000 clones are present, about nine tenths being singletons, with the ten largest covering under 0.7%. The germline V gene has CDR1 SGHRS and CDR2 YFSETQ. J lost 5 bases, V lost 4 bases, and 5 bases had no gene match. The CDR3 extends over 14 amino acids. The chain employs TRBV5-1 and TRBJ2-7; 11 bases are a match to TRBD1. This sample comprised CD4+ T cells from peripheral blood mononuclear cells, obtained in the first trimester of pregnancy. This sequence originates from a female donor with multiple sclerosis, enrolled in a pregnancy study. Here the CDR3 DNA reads TGCGCCAGCAGCGCCCGGGACAGGGGGAACGAGCAGTACTTC. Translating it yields CASSARDRGNEQYF.